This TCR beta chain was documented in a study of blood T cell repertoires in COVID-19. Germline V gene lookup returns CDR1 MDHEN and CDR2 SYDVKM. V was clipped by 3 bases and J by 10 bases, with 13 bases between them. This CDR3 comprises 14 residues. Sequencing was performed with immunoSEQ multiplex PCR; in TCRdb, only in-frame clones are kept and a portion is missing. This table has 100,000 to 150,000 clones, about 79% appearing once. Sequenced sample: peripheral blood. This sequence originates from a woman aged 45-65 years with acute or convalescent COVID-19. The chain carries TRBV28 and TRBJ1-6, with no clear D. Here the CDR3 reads CASSLWRAGSPLHF. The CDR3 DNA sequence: TGTGCCAGCAGTTTGTGGAGGGCAGGATCACCCCTCCACTTT.